A single sample gave rise to the 30 T cell receptor beta chains below, sequenced in a study of blood T cell repertoires in COVID-19. Using immunoSEQ multiplex PCR, the repertoire was profiled, and TCRdb retains in-frame clones only, with some absent. The sample includes fewer than 85,000 clones, around three quarters of them seen just once. Sequenced: peripheral blood. These receptors were collected from a man in his 60s with active or convalescent COVID-19.

The gene calls are TRBV10-1 and TRBJ2-7, with D possibly TRBD2 on 6 matching bases. The V and J ends lost 8 bases and 0 bases respectively, with 14 bases between them. Germline V gives CDR1 WNHNN, CDR2 SYGVQD (reference sequence). This CDR3 contains 14 residues. The DNA of the CDR3 is TGCGCCAGCTCCTGGGACGGGAGCTCCTACGAGCAGTACTTC. Translated, it gives CASSWDGSSYEQYF.

This clone was recorded a few times. This chain connects TRBV5-1 to TRBJ1-3; 8 positions agree with TRBD1. V was pared by 3 bases and J by 3 bases, with 8 bases of the junction left unmatched. Germline V gene sequence: CDR1 SGHRS, CDR2 YFSETQ. This CDR3 has 16 amino acids. As DNA, the CDR3 is TGCGCCAGCAGCTCGGACAGGGCAGAACGTGGAAACACCATATATTTT. Its translation: CASSSDRAERGNTIYF.

The chain has TRBV28 and TRBJ2-7, with 8 bases identical to TRBD2. In germline, CDR1 is MDHEN, CDR2 SYDVKM. V lost 5 bases, J lost 2 bases, and 8 bases stayed unmatched. The CDR3 is 15 residues long. CDR3: CASSAGTSQTYEQYF. In DNA form, the CDR3 reads TGTGCCAGCAGTGCCGGGACTAGTCAGACCTACGAGCAGTACTTC.

This clone was seen just once. V gene TRBV12-3 or TRBV12-4 combines with J gene TRBJ1-1, with D tentatively TRBD1 (5 bases). V was trimmed by 6 bases and J by 11 bases, leaving 19 bases between them. The CDR3 loop spans 13 amino acids. Here the CDR3 reads CASSSSGGGVAFF. For the CDR3, the DNA is TGTGCCAGCAGCTCTAGCGGTGGGGGGGTGGCTTTCTTT.

The chain joins TRBV7-2 to TRBJ1-2; a weak D match, TRBD1 (5 bases). Germline loops: CDR1 SGHTA, CDR2 FQGNSA. The length of the CDR3 is 15 residues. V was cut by 5 bases and J by 0 bases, with 13 bases left in between. The CDR3 here is CASSPGGTPNYGYTF. The CDR3 nucleotides are TGTGCCAGCAGCCCTGGGGGGACGCCTAACTATGGCTACACCTTC.

The chain employs TRBV10-3 and TRBJ1-3; 10 bases line up with TRBD1. Germline V CDR1 and CDR2: ENHRY, SYGVKD. V lost 4 bases, J lost 0 bases, and 6 bases stayed unmatched. The CDR3 extends over 17 amino acids. CDR3 in DNA: TGTGCCATCAGTGGTCCCGGGACAGGGGACTCTGGAAACACCATATATTTT. Residues: CAISGPGTGDSGNTIYF.

The rearrangement links TRBV3-1 (or the pseudogene TRBV3-2) to TRBJ2-3; the D gene is possibly TRBD1 (5 bases). Trimming stripped 0 bases from V and 8 bases from J, with 12 bases between. This CDR3 is built from 14 residues. Germline CDR1 LGHDT, CDR2 YNNKEL (reference sequence). The CDR3 region is CASSQEGWGGTQYF. CDR3 bases: TGTGCCAGCAGCCAAGAGGGCTGGGGCGGTACGCAGTATTTT.

The chain has TRBV28 and TRBJ1-1; 8 bases map to TRBD1. After removal of 6 bases from V and 0 bases from J, the junction contained 6 bases not matched to a gene. From germline, CDR1 is MDHEN and CDR2 SYDVKM. The CDR3 covers 15 residues. The DNA for the CDR3 is TGTGCCAGCAGGCATCCGGGACAGGTGAACACTGAAGCTTTCTTT. The encoded protein is CASRHPGQVNTEAFF.

V usage is TRBV14 and J usage is TRBJ2-1; D unclear. The CDR3 consists of 14 residues. Per germline, CDR1 SGHDN and CDR2 FVKESK. V was clipped by 4 bases and J by 5 bases, with 12 bases between them. The CDR3 sequence is CASSRFQEHNEQFF. The DNA of the CDR3 is TGTGCCAGCAGCCGATTTCAAGAGCACAATGAGCAGTTCTTC.

The V call is TRBV7-9, the J call TRBJ2-7; 7 bases map to TRBD2. V lost 1 base and J lost 4; bases outside the gene matches: 7. Germline V lookup: CDR1 SEHNR, CDR2 FQNEAQ (reference sequence). There are 15 residues in the CDR3. The CDR3 nucleotides are TGTGCCAGCAGCTTAGGAAGGACGGGGGGATACGAGCAGTACTTC. Its translation: CASSLGRTGGYEQYF.

This clone occurred once. The chain has TRBV4-1 and TRBJ1-1; 9 bases align to TRBD1. This CDR3 spans 17 amino acids. The junction had 9 bases not matched to a gene; V was cut back by 4 bases and J by 0 bases. In germline, CDR1 is MGHRA, CDR2 YSYEKL. The CDR3 reads CASSRRDRADMNTEAFF. In DNA, the CDR3 is TGCGCCAGCAGCCGCCGGGACAGGGCTGACATGAACACTGAAGCTTTCTTT.

The CDR3 protein is CATSDTRYGYTF. CDR3 DNA sequence: TGTGCCACCAGTGATACCCGGTATGGCTACACCTTC. V gene TRBV24-1 combines with J gene TRBJ1-2; no definite D call. Germline V gene data show CDR1 as KGHDR and CDR2 as SFDVKD. V was pared by 3 bases and J by 5 bases, with 6 bases between. The CDR3 has 12 residues.

The chain has TRBV5-1 and TRBJ2-5, with 10 bases identical to TRBD2. From germline, CDR1 is SGHRS and CDR2 YFSETQ. The CDR3 length is 16 residues. With 0 bases clipped from V and 1 base from J, the junction kept 3 bases outside the gene matches. DNA of the CDR3: TGCGCCAGCAGCTTGGGTGGGACTAGCGTCCAAGAGACCCAGTACTTC. Protein sequence: CASSLGGTSVQETQYF. Full variable domain (outside the CDR3, taken from reference TRBV5-1 and TRBJ2-5): KAGVTQTPRYLIKTRGQQVTLSCSPISGHRSVSWYQQTPGQGLQFLFEYFSETQRNKGNFPGRFSGRQFSNSRSEMNVSTLELGDSALYLCASSLGGTSVQETQYFGPGTRLLVL.

The chain links TRBV7-8 to TRBJ2-7; TRBD1 matches 8 bases. Germline trimming cut 8 bases from V and 7 bases from J; bases unmatched to any gene: 10. The CDR3 totals 13 residues. Germline V gene sequence: CDR1 SGHVS, CDR2 FQNEAQ. CDR3 region: CASRTGNSGEQYF. The CDR3, as DNA: TGTGCCAGCCGGACAGGGAATTCGGGGGAGCAGTACTTC. The full variable domain, in which reference TRBV7-8 and TRBJ2-7 provide the parts outside the CDR3, is GAGVSQSPRYKVAKRGQDVALRCDPISGHVSLFWYQQALGQGPEFLTYFQNEAQLDKSGLPSDRFFAERPEGSVSTLKIQRTQQEDSAVYLCASRTGNSGEQYFGPGTRLTVT.

The chain employs TRBV18 and TRBJ1-6; 9 bases line up with TRBD1. The CDR3 has 11 residues. In germline, CDR1 is KGHSH, CDR2 LQKENI. V shed 8 bases, J shed 14 bases, and the junction held 4 bases outside the gene matches. The CDR3 here is CASTDRGTLHF. CDR3 DNA: TGTGCCAGCACAGACAGGGGGACCCTCCACTTT.

The chain couples TRBV11-1 to TRBJ2-1, with D tentatively TRBD2 (5 bases). Germline loops: CDR1 SGHAT, CDR2 FQDESV (reference sequence). The V and J ends lost 7 bases and 4 bases respectively, with 11 bases between them. The CDR3 extends over 13 amino acids. CDR3: CASTGSIYNEQFF. CDR3 in DNA: TGTGCCAGCACGGGATCGATTTACAATGAGCAGTTCTTC.

The V call is TRBV19, the J call TRBJ2-5; D unresolved. There are 11 residues in the CDR3. CDR1 is LNHDA, CDR2 SQIVND, per germline (reference sequence). V lost 7 bases and J lost 0, with 3 bases in between. CDR3 protein: CASTNQETQYF. In DNA form, the CDR3 reads TGTGCCAGTACCAACCAAGAGACCCAGTACTTC.

The rearrangement joins TRBV11-2 to TRBJ2-5; D call uncertain. The CDR3 runs 13 residues. The germline V gene encodes CDR1 SGHAT and CDR2 FQNNGV. V was cut by 1 base and J by 1 base, with 4 bases left in between. CDR3 nucleotide sequence: TGTGCCAGCAGCTTAGGTCTCCAAGAGACCCAGTACTTC. Its translation is CASSLGLQETQYF.

There are a few counts of this clone. The chain has TRBV7-2 and TRBJ2-1, with TRBD1 as a possible D gene (6 bases). In germline, CDR1 is SGHTA, CDR2 FQGNSA. Between the trimmed V and J ends, which lost 5 bases and 7 bases, there was a span of 15 bases. CDR3 length equals 14 residues. CDR3 nucleotides: TGTGCCAGCAGCCCAGTGCAGGGGTGGAATGAGCAGTTCTTC. This translates into CASSPVQGWNEQFF.

This clone occurred a few times. The J gene is TRBJ1-5, the V gene TRBV7-9; 8 bases are shared with TRBD1. The J segment lost 0 bases and the V segment lost 5 bases, leaving 6 bases of the junction unmatched. CDR3 size: 16 residues. CDR1 is SEHNR and CDR2 is FQNEAQ in the germline V gene (reference sequence). CDR3: CASSQPGTGSNQPQHF. The CDR3 DNA is TGTGCCAGCAGCCAACCGGGGACAGGTAGCAATCAGCCCCAGCATTTT.

This clone was seen a single time. The rearrangement links TRBV11-3 to TRBJ2-1; 7 bases match TRBD2. The germline V gene encodes CDR1 SGHNT and CDR2 YENEEA. This CDR3 is built from 14 residues. Germline trimming cut 4 bases from V and 8 bases from J; bases unmatched to any gene: 8. The CDR3 loop reads CASSSAGLEDEQFF. The CDR3 coding sequence is TGTGCCAGCAGCTCCGCAGGACTAGAGGATGAGCAGTTCTTC. Based on the CDR3 plus reference TRBV11-3 and TRBJ2-1, the full variable domain is EAGVVQSPRYKIIEKKQPVAFWCNPISGHNTLYWYLQNLGQGPELLIRYENEEAVDDSQLPKDRFSAERLKGVDSTLKIQPAELGDSAVYLCASSSAGLEDEQFFGPGTRLTVL.

V and J are TRBV5-4 and TRBJ2-2; TRBD1 aligns across 8 bases. Germline V gives CDR1 SGHNT, CDR2 YYREEE (reference sequence). J lost 4 bases, V lost 4 bases, and 9 bases had no gene match. The CDR3 runs 16 residues. As DNA, the CDR3 is TGTGCCAGCAGCCATGACAGGGGTATAGGCACCGGGGAGCTGTTTTTT. Residues: CASSHDRGIGTGELFF.

The chain has TRBV27 and TRBJ2-5; 7 nucleotides agree with TRBD2. The CDR3 has 13 amino acids. CDR1 is MNHEY and CDR2 is SMNVEV in the germline V gene (reference sequence). V shed 6 bases, J shed 4 bases, and the junction held 5 bases outside the gene matches. In DNA form, the CDR3 reads TGTGCCAGCAGCACCGGGGGGATAGAGACCCAGTACTTC. Encoded protein: CASSTGGIETQYF.

This clone has a handful of counts. This chain connects TRBV4-3 to TRBJ1-2, with D possibly being TRBD1 (5 bases). CDR1 and CDR2 (germline): LGHNA, YSLEER. Between the trimmed V and J ends, which lost 0 bases and 1 base, there was a span of 9 bases. The CDR3 totals 15 residues. CDR3 DNA: TGCGCCAGCAGCCAAGACAGGGAAGGTAACTATGGCTACACCTTC. Translating it yields CASSQDREGNYGYTF.

The CDR3 sequence is CATSDRLLGQGNTIYF. CDR3 nucleotides: TGTGCCACCAGTGATCGCCTACTCGGACAAGGAAACACCATATATTTT. V and J are TRBV24-1 and TRBJ1-3; D might be TRBD1 (5 bases). Trimming left V 3 bases short and J 4 bases short, with 15 bases between. The CDR3 is made up of 16 amino acids. Germline lookup yields CDR1 KGHDR and CDR2 SFDVKD.

J is TRBJ1-1 and V is TRBV6-5; D is undetermined. V lost 8 bases to trimming and J lost 0 bases, with 4 bases between them. The CDR3 has 11 amino acids. Germline CDR1 and CDR2: MNHEY and SVGAGI. Written as DNA, the CDR3 is TGTGCCAGCGGGCTGAACACTGAAGCTTTCTTT. Amino acid sequence: CASGLNTEAFF.

V gene TRBV4-3 combines with J gene TRBJ2-1; D is perhaps TRBD1 (6 bases). This CDR3 has 13 amino acids. V was pared by 0 bases and J by 9 bases, with 9 bases between. Per the germline V gene, CDR1 is LGHNA and CDR2 is YSLEER. The CDR3 region has the DNA TGCGCCAGCAGCCAAGATCCCAGGGGTGAGCAGTTCTTC. This codes for CASSQDPRGEQFF.

This rearrangement joins TRBV30 to TRBJ2-7; tentatively, D is TRBD1 (6 bases). The germline V gene encodes CDR1 GTSNPN and CDR2 SVGIG (reference sequence). Trimming removed 3 bases from V and 3 bases from J, with 18 bases in between. The CDR3 extends over 15 amino acids. The DNA of the CDR3 is TGTGCCTGGAGGGGGCCTTCCGGGACAAGCTACGAGCAGTACTTC. The encoded protein is CAWRGPSGTSYEQYF.

The gene calls are TRBV29-1 and TRBJ2-7, with TRBD1 matching over 8 bases. The CDR3 covers 12 residues. CDR1 and CDR2 from the germline V gene are SQVTM and ANQGSEA. V lost 7 bases and J lost 3; bases outside the gene matches: 5. The CDR3 is CSAGDRSYEQYF. In DNA form, the CDR3 reads TGCAGCGCCGGGGACAGGAGCTACGAGCAGTACTTC.

The chain carries TRBV9 and TRBJ2-3; 8 nucleotides match TRBD2. After removal of 3 bases from V and 2 bases from J, the junction contained 5 bases not matched to a gene. Germline assignment: CDR1 SGDLS and CDR2 YYNGEE. The CDR3 has 15 amino acids. The CDR3 sequence is CASSAGGAVTDTQYF. The CDR3 nucleotides are TGTGCCAGCAGCGCCGGGGGGGCCGTCACAGATACGCAGTATTTT.